Each of the 18 T cell receptor beta chains below was sequenced from the same sample in a study of cytomegalovirus exposure and HLA in healthy donors. With 60 Vbeta and 13 Jbeta primers, the PCR was carried out. Here immunoSEQ multiplex PCR was the method, and the copy in TCRdb shows in-frame clones only, minus some. Among some 90,000 clones listed, more than 70% were seen once. Material for sequencing was PBMCs. These receptors came from a male donor in good health and CMV-seropositive.

V usage is TRBV5-1 and J usage is TRBJ2-7, with TRBD2 as a possible D gene (6 bases). The ends were cut back, 5 bases at V and 4 bases at J, with 16 bases in the middle. Germline values: CDR1 SGHRS, CDR2 YFSETQ. The CDR3 length is 14 residues. CDR3 in amino acids: CASRVSSGYYEQYF. CDR3 coding DNA: TGCGCCAGCAGGGTCAGTAGCGGATATTACGAGCAGTACTTC. The full variable domain, its missing parts supplied by reference TRBV5-1 and TRBJ2-7, is KAGVTQTPRYLIKTRGQQVTLSCSPISGHRSVSWYQQTPGQGLQFLFEYFSETQRNKGNFPGRFSGRQFSNSRSEMNVSTLELGDSALYLCASRVSSGYYEQYFGPGTRLTVT.

This clone was observed a handful of times. The genes are TRBV6-6 and TRBJ2-7; perhaps TRBD2 as D (6 bases). Germline CDR1 is MNHNY and CDR2 is SVGAGI (reference sequence). This CDR3 is built from 14 residues. Trimming pared 6 bases from V and 3 bases from J, leaving 15 bases between. CDR3 DNA: TGTGCCAGCAGCTCGGTGGCGGGGAGCTACGAGCAGTACTTC. Residues: CASSSVAGSYEQYF.

In nucleotides, the CDR3 is TGTGCCAGCAGACTACAGGGGGCTAGCAAAAACATTCAGTACTTC. Translating it yields CASRLQGASKNIQYF. The chain combines TRBV6-1 with TRBJ2-4; 9 nucleotides agree with TRBD1. CDR3 length equals 15 residues. The germline V gene encodes CDR1 MNHNS and CDR2 SASEGT. The V segment lost 6 bases and the J segment 3 bases; nucleotides outside the gene matches: 6.

The chain has TRBV6-5 and TRBJ1-5; TRBD1 aligns across 9 bases. The J segment lost 1 base and the V segment lost 6 bases, leaving 4 bases of the junction unmatched. This CDR3 is built from 15 residues. The V gene's germline CDR1 is MNHEY and CDR2 SVGAGI. In nucleotides, the CDR3 is TGTGCCAGCAGAAGACAGGGGGGCAGCAATCAGCCCCAGCATTTT. The encoded protein is CASRRQGGSNQPQHF.

The J gene is TRBJ1-3, the V gene TRBV28; no clear D. Germline CDR1 reads MDHEN; CDR2 reads SYDVKM. This CDR3 is built from 12 residues. The ends were cut back, 6 bases at V and 9 bases at J, with 12 bases in the middle. The CDR3 nucleotides read TGTGCCAGCAGCCCCCCAAGAGCCACCATATATTTT. It specifies CASSPPRATIYF.

The CDR3 DNA reads as TGTGCCAGCAGCGCCGGGGTGGCAGGGGGCTCCTACGAGCAGTACTTC. This translates into CASSAGVAGGSYEQYF. The V call is TRBV25-1, the J call TRBJ2-7, with TRBD1 matching over 7 bases. Germline CDR1 is MGHDK and CDR2 is SYGVNS. Trimming took 6 bases from V and 0 from J; bases not matched to a gene: 11. The CDR3 consists of 16 residues.

The chain combines TRBV7-9 with TRBJ1-2; D is perhaps TRBD1 (5 bases). Trimming left V 2 bases short and J 4 bases short, with 14 bases between. CDR3 size: 15 residues. Germline CDR1 is SEHNR and CDR2 is FQNEAQ (reference sequence). The CDR3 bases are TGTGCCAGCAGCTTACTCAGGAACAGGCCCTATGGCTACACCTTC. As protein: CASSLLRNRPYGYTF.

The V gene is TRBV27, the J gene TRBJ1-5, with 9 bases identical to TRBD1. Germline-derived CDR1 and CDR2 are MNHEY and SMNVEV (reference sequence). The CDR3 loop spans 15 amino acids. J gave up 5 bases and V 5 bases, and 7 bases lay outside the gene matches. The chain's CDR3 is CASSRRTGVDQPQHF. The CDR3 coding sequence is TGTGCCAGCAGTCGGCGGACAGGGGTTGATCAGCCCCAGCATTTT.

The chain links TRBV18 to TRBJ1-1; 7 bases match TRBD1. Per the germline V gene, CDR1 is KGHSH and CDR2 is LQKENI. This CDR3 comprises 16 residues. The junction had 7 bases not matched to a gene; V was cut back by 3 bases and J by 0 bases. This chain's CDR3 is CASSPLLDRVNTEAFF. CDR3 in DNA: TGTGCCAGCTCACCGTTATTAGACAGGGTGAACACTGAAGCTTTCTTT.

The chain has TRBV30 and TRBJ2-7, with 8 bases identical to TRBD1. The V and J ends lost 2 bases and 3 bases, in that order; junction bases with no gene match: 6. This CDR3 contains 14 residues. Germline lookup yields CDR1 GTSNPN and CDR2 SVGIG (reference sequence). CDR3 bases: TGTGCCTGGAGTCCCGGGACAGGAGACTACGAGCAGTACTTC. This translates into CAWSPGTGDYEQYF.

This chain joins TRBV7-2 and TRBJ2-7; possibly TRBD2 for D (5 bases). The V gene lost 5 bases and the J gene lost 4 bases, with 15 bases spanning the gap. Germline V gene data show CDR1 as SGHTA and CDR2 as FQGNSA. The length of the CDR3 is 14 residues. CDR3 bases: TGTGCCAGCAGCGCCGCCGGGCGCGGGTACGAGCAGTACTTC. This gives the protein CASSAAGRGYEQYF. The full variable domain, in which reference TRBV7-2 and TRBJ2-7 provide the parts outside the CDR3, is GAGVSQSPSNKVTEKGKDVELRCDPISGHTALYWYRQSLGQGLEFLIYFQGNSAPDKSGLPSDRFSAERTGGSVSTLTIQRTQQEDSAVYLCASSAAGRGYEQYFGPGTRLTVT.

This chain links TRBV28 with TRBJ1-1, with 9 bases fitting TRBD1. The trim removed 5 bases at V and 5 bases at J, leaving 9 bases unmatched. The germline V gene has CDR1 MDHEN and CDR2 SYDVKM. The CDR3 is made up of 15 amino acids. CDR3 protein: CASSQPGQGVTEAFF. CDR3 DNA: TGTGCCAGCAGTCAGCCGGGACAGGGTGTAACTGAAGCTTTCTTT.

The chain couples TRBV5-1 to TRBJ2-7, with D possibly matching TRBD1 (7 bases). Trimming cost V 0 bases and J 4 bases, with 11 bases left between them. Looked up from germline, CDR1 is SGHRS and CDR2 is YFSETQ. There are 14 residues in the CDR3. In DNA, the CDR3 is TGCGCCAGCAGCTTGGACCAGGGGGGATACGAGCAGTACTTC. Translation: CASSLDQGGYEQYF.

The rearrangement joins TRBV10-3 to TRBJ1-1; 12 bases agree with TRBD1. Per germline, CDR1 ENHRY and CDR2 SYGVKD. This CDR3 spans 14 amino acids. Germline trimming cut 6 bases from V and 7 bases from J; bases unmatched to any gene: 6. The CDR3 protein is CAIRGTGGVGEAFF. The CDR3 nucleotides are TGTGCCATCAGGGGGACAGGGGGCGTCGGTGAAGCTTTCTTT.

This chain uses TRBV7-8 with TRBJ1-1; the match to TRBD1 covers 8 bases. Germline assignment: CDR1 SGHVS and CDR2 FQNEAQ. This CDR3 comprises 14 residues. V dropped 5 bases and J dropped 3; count of bases not matched to a gene: 5. CDR3 sequence reads: CASSPGQVYTEAFF. As DNA, the CDR3 is TGTGCCAGCAGCCCGGGACAGGTTTACACTGAAGCTTTCTTT.

The genes are TRBV30 and TRBJ2-7, with 11 bases matching TRBD2. Germline V gives CDR1 GTSNPN, CDR2 SVGIG (reference sequence). The length of the CDR3 is 17 residues. Germline trimming cut 1 base from V and 3 bases from J; bases unmatched to any gene: 11. The CDR3 here is CAWSEASGGPRGYEQYF. The CDR3 DNA is TGTGCCTGGAGTGAAGCTAGCGGGGGGCCGAGGGGCTACGAGCAGTACTTC.

This clone was seen only once. The rearrangement joins TRBV29-1 to TRBJ1-1; TRBD1 matches 7 bases. Germline CDR1 and CDR2: SQVTM and ANQGSEA. Trimming took 4 bases from V and 1 from J; bases not matched to a gene: 3. This CDR3 region has 13 residues. This CDR3 is CSVGYRGNTEAFF. The CDR3 DNA is TGCAGCGTTGGGTACAGGGGGAACACTGAAGCTTTCTTT. Full variable domain (missing parts from reference TRBV29-1 and TRBJ1-1): SAVISQKPSRDICQRGTSLTIQCQVDSQVTMMFWYRQQPGQSLTLIATANQGSEATYESGFVIDKFPISRPNLTFSTLTVSNMSPEDSSIYLCSVGYRGNTEAFFGQGTRLTVV.

This clone was detected only a few times. The chain employs TRBV5-1 and TRBJ2-5, with 15 positions matching TRBD2. Unmatched junction bases numbered 7, after V lost 0 bases and J lost 4 bases. The V gene's germline CDR1 is SGHRS and CDR2 YFSETQ. This CDR3 region has 18 residues. The CDR3 reads CASSLDGLAGGPGETQYF. For the CDR3, the DNA is TGCGCCAGCAGCTTGGATGGACTAGCGGGGGGGCCCGGAGAGACCCAGTACTTC.